Presented here are 22 T cell receptor beta chains from one specimen sequenced in a study of T cell responses to AZD1222 COVID-19 vaccine. Here immunoSEQ multiplex PCR was the method, and the copy in TCRdb shows in-frame clones only, minus some. The sample has about 130,000 clones; over 85% are singletons. The sample in question was peripheral blood, obtained 28 days after the second AZD1222 dose. The receptors were sampled from an adult who received the AZD1222 COVID-19 vaccine.

The gene calls are TRBV7-9 and TRBJ2-1, with a possible D match to TRBD1 (7 bases). Per the germline V gene, CDR1 is SEHNR and CDR2 is FQNEAQ (reference sequence). Trimming pared 2 bases from V and 8 bases from J, leaving 16 bases between. The CDR3 consists of 15 residues. The chain's CDR3 is CASSLISAGGYEQFF. CDR3 in DNA: TGTGCCAGCAGCTTAATCTCGGCAGGGGGGTATGAGCAGTTCTTC.

V is TRBV6-6 and J is TRBJ1-2, with 10 bases fitting TRBD1. Trimming cost V 5 bases and J 4 bases; bases outside gene matches: 7. CDR3 size: 15 residues. CDR1 is MNHNY, CDR2 SVGAGI, per germline (reference sequence). The CDR3 coding sequence is TGTGCCAGCAGTCGCGACCGGACAGGGGGCTATGGCTACACCTTC. Protein product: CASSRDRTGGYGYTF.

DNA for the CDR3: TGTGCCTGGGGCCGGGACAGGGTGATAGGGAATTCACCCCTCCACTTT. Amino acid sequence: CAWGRDRVIGNSPLHF. The genes are TRBV30 and TRBJ1-6; the match to TRBD1 covers 9 bases. The CDR3 is 16 residues long. Germline trimming cut 5 bases from V and 7 bases from J; bases unmatched to any gene: 12. Germline V gene lookup returns CDR1 GTSNPN and CDR2 SVGIG (reference sequence).

The CDR3 nucleotides are TGTGCCAGCAGCACGAGACTAGCGGGGTTTGGGGATACGCAGTATTTT. Translated, it gives CASSTRLAGFGDTQYF. The gene calls are TRBV9 and TRBJ2-3; TRBD2 matches 11 bases. V gave up 4 bases and J gave up 6 bases; unmatched junction bases: 10. CDR3 length: 16 residues. Per germline, CDR1 SGDLS and CDR2 YYNGEE.

The J gene is TRBJ2-2, the V gene TRBV15; D call uncertain. Between the trimmed V and J ends, which lost 11 bases and 1 base, there was a span of 14 bases. Germline loops: CDR1 LNHNV, CDR2 YYDKDF (reference sequence). The CDR3 spans 14 residues. The CDR3 here is CASELVVNTGELFF. CDR3 in DNA: TGTGCCTCGGAGCTGGTCGTGAACACCGGGGAGCTGTTTTTT.

The CDR3 DNA sequence: TGTGCCAGCAGCTCCGGACAGGGCGGGGGCTACACCTTC. Protein sequence: CASSSGQGGGYTF. This rearrangement joins TRBV5-6 to TRBJ1-2; 8 bases are a match to TRBD1. CDR3 length: 13 residues. J gave up 8 bases and V 3 bases, and 6 bases lay outside the gene matches. Looked up from germline, CDR1 is SGHDT and CDR2 is YYEEEE.

The chain couples TRBV6-2 or TRBV6-3 to TRBJ2-3; TRBD2 matches at 9 bases. The V and J ends lost 4 bases and 4 bases, in that order; junction bases with no gene match: 0. The germline V gene encodes CDR1 MNHEY and CDR2 SVGEGT. The CDR3 extends over 13 amino acids. The CDR3 DNA sequence: TGTGCCAGCAGTTTAGCGGGAGCAGATACGCAGTATTTT. This encodes CASSLAGADTQYF.

The rearrangement links TRBV5-6 to TRBJ2-1, with D tentatively TRBD1 or TRBD2 (5 bases each). The V and J ends lost 4 bases and 2 bases respectively, with 13 bases between them. Germline V gives CDR1 SGHDT, CDR2 YYEEEE. The CDR3 has 15 residues. The CDR3 DNA is TGTGCCAGCAGCCCAGGGACCGCAACCTACAATGAGCAGTTCTTC. This gives the protein CASSPGTATYNEQFF.

The CDR3: CASSLSGTVRTQYF. CDR3 sequence (DNA): TGTGCCAGCAGCCTTTCAGGGACAGTCCGGACCCAGTACTTC. This sequence joins TRBV7-2 and TRBJ2-5; TRBD1 agrees at 7 bases. CDR3 size: 14 residues. Germline V CDR1 and CDR2: SGHTA, FQGNSA. Trimming at V came to 5 bases and at J to 7 bases, leaving 10 bases not matched to a gene.

The chain combines TRBV7-2 with TRBJ1-1, with D hard to call. The CDR3 runs 14 residues. Trimming pared 3 bases from V and 4 bases from J, leaving 12 bases between. Germline loops: CDR1 SGHTA, CDR2 FQGNSA. The CDR3 region is CASSFTPVSTEAFF. CDR3 bases: TGTGCCAGCAGCTTTACCCCTGTGTCCACTGAAGCTTTCTTT.

The chain employs TRBV30 and TRBJ1-2; D gene uncertain. V was trimmed by 1 base and J by 4 bases, leaving 4 bases between them. Germline CDR1 GTSNPN, CDR2 SVGIG (reference sequence). The length of the CDR3 is 11 residues. CDR3 DNA sequence: TGTGCCTGGAGTGCCCTCTATGGCTACACCTTC. Protein product: CAWSALYGYTF.

The chain recombines TRBV28 with TRBJ1-4; no reliable D call. Germline V gene sequence: CDR1 MDHEN, CDR2 SYDVKM. The CDR3 spans 15 residues. The V end was cut by 5 bases, the J end by 7 bases, with 17 bases between. The CDR3 bases are TGTGCCAGCAGTGTATACAGTTCGGGGAGTGAAAAACTGTTTTTT. Encoded protein: CASSVYSSGSEKLFF.

The chain uses TRBV2 and TRBJ2-1; possibly TRBD1 or TRBD2 for D (5 bases each). Germline V gene sequence: CDR1 SNHLY, CDR2 FYNNEI. This CDR3 is built from 14 residues. Trimming stripped 7 bases from V and 6 bases from J, with 16 bases between. CDR3: CASTSIRDANEQFF. For the CDR3, the DNA is TGTGCCAGCACCTCCATCCGGGACGCCAATGAGCAGTTCTTC.

The J gene is TRBJ1-2, the V gene TRBV30, with TRBD1 matching 8 bases. This CDR3 has 13 amino acids. V shed 1 base and J 4 bases; nucleotides not matched to a gene: 2. Germline CDR1 is GTSNPN and CDR2 is SVGIG (reference sequence). CDR3 loop: CAWSAGTGYGYTF. CDR3 DNA sequence: TGTGCCTGGAGTGCCGGGACAGGCTATGGCTACACCTTC.

The chain recombines TRBV5-4 with TRBJ2-2; possibly TRBD1 for D (6 bases). The CDR3 covers 16 residues. Germline V gene data show CDR1 as SGHNT and CDR2 as YYREEE (reference sequence). Trimming took off 0 bases at V and 0 bases at J, with 9 bases between the two ends. The CDR3 loop reads CASSLVGAANTGELFF. The CDR3 bases are TGTGCCAGCAGCTTGGTGGGGGCCGCGAACACCGGGGAGCTGTTTTTT. Complete variable domain (other parts from reference TRBV5-4 and TRBJ2-2): ETGVTQSPTHLIKTRGQQVTLRCSSQSGHNTVSWYQQALGQGPQFIFQYYREEENGRGNFPPRFSGLQFPNYSSELNVNALELDDSALYLCASSLVGAANTGELFFGEGSRLTVL.

The V and J genes are TRBV28 and TRBJ1-5; 10 bases are shared with TRBD1. Trimming at V came to 10 bases and at J to 4 bases, leaving 10 bases not matched to a gene. This CDR3 spans 15 amino acids. Germline V CDR1 and CDR2: MDHEN, SYDVKM. The CDR3 DNA reads TGTGCCACTAATTGGGGACAGGGGTTTAATCAGCCCCAGCATTTT. As protein: CATNWGQGFNQPQHF.

This clone was recorded a few times. The CDR3 coding sequence is TGCGCCAGCCGGGACAGTCCCTACGAGCAGTACTTC. Translation: CASRDSPYEQYF. The chain carries TRBV10-1 and TRBJ2-7; 7 bases match TRBD1. J gave up 2 bases and V 8 bases, and 3 bases lay outside the gene matches. The CDR3 length is 12 residues. Germline V CDR1 and CDR2: WNHNN, SYGVQD (reference sequence).

The chain links TRBV2 to TRBJ1-1; D unresolved. Germline lookup yields CDR1 SNHLY and CDR2 FYNNEI. CDR3 size: 13 residues. The V and J ends lost 3 bases and 4 bases respectively, with 9 bases between them. CDR3 residues: CASSDAGFTEAFF. CDR3 coding DNA: TGTGCCAGCAGTGACGCGGGGTTCACTGAAGCTTTCTTT.

The chain is built from TRBV6-4 and TRBJ1-2, with D uncertain. Between the trimmed V and J ends, which lost 4 bases and 4 bases, there was a span of 10 bases. CDR3 length equals 13 residues. The germline V gene encodes CDR1 MRHNA and CDR2 SNTAGT. CDR3: CASSAGWAYGYTF. CDR3 nucleotide sequence: TGTGCCAGCAGTGCCGGGTGGGCCTATGGCTACACCTTC.

This chain uses TRBV18 with TRBJ2-1; D possibly corresponds to TRBD2 (5 bases). The length of the CDR3 is 14 residues. V was trimmed by 2 bases and J by 6 bases, leaving 11 bases between them. Germline CDR1 reads KGHSH; CDR2 reads LQKENI. CDR3 nucleotide sequence: TGTGCCAGCTCACCAGTTGCGGGCACCAATGAGCAGTTCTTC. Amino acid sequence: CASSPVAGTNEQFF.

This chain joins TRBV19 and TRBJ1-5; 7 nucleotides line up with TRBD1. The V gene's germline CDR1 is LNHDA and CDR2 SQIVND (reference sequence). Trimming at V came to 3 bases and at J to 0 bases, leaving 2 bases not matched to a gene. This CDR3 comprises 15 residues. CDR3 in DNA: TGTGCCAGTAGTATCGGGACAGTTAGCAATCAGCCCCAGCATTTT. This sequence encodes CASSIGTVSNQPQHF.

The CDR3 DNA reads TGTGCCAGCTCACCACCAATCGGAGGGACGGACACCGGGGAGCTGTTTTTT. Its translation: CASSPPIGGTDTGELFF. The chain has TRBV18 and TRBJ2-2; weak D call: TRBD2 (6 bases). V lost 0 bases to trimming and J lost 3 bases, with 14 bases between them. The CDR3 extends over 17 amino acids. Germline assignment: CDR1 KGHSH and CDR2 LQKENI.